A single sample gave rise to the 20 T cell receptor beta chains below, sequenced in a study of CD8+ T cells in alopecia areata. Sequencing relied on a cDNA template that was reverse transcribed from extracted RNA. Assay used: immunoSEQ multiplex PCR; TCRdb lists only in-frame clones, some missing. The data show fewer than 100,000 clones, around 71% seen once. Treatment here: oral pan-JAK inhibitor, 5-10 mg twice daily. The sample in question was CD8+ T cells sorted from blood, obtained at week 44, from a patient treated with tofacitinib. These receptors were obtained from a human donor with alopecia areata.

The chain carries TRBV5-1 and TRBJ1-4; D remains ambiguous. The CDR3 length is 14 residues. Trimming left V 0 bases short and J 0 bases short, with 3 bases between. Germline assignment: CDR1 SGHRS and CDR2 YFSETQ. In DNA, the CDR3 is TGCGCCAGCAGCTTGGAATCAACTAATGAAAAACTGTTTTTT. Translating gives CASSLESTNEKLFF.

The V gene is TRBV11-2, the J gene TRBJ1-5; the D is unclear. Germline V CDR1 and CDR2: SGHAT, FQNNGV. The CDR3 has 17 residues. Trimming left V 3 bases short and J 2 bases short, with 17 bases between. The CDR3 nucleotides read TGTGCCAGCAGCTTCCGCGGGCCCCGAAGGGGCAATCAGCCCCAGCATTTT. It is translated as CASSFRGPRRGNQPQHF.

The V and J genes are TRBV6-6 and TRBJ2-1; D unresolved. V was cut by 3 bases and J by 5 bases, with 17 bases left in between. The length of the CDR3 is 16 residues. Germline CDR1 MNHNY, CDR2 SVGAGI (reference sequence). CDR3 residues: CASSYPNGPSDNEQFF. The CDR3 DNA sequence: TGTGCCAGCAGTTATCCCAACGGACCGAGCGACAATGAGCAGTTCTTC.

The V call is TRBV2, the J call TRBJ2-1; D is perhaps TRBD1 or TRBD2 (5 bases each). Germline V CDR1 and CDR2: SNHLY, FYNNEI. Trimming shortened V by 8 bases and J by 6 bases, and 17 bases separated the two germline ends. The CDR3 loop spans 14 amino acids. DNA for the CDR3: TGTGCCAGCGCCACCCGGCAGGGAGCCAATGAGCAGTTCTTC. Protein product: CASATRQGANEQFF.

The CDR3 here is CASSPRQALNTEAFF. In nucleotides, the CDR3 is TGTGCCAGCAGCCCGAGACAGGCTTTGAACACTGAAGCTTTCTTT. The chain carries TRBV9 and TRBJ1-1; TRBD1 might be the D (6 bases). The V end lost 4 bases, the J end lost 0 bases, and 13 bases lay between the germline ends. The CDR3 loop spans 15 amino acids. Germline V gene sequence: CDR1 SGDLS, CDR2 YYNGEE.

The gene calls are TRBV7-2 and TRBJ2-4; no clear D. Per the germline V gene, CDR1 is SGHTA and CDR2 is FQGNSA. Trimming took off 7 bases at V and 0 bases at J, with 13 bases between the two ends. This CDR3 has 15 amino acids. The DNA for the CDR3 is TGTGCCAGCACCTCTCCGAAACTAGCCAAAAACATTCAGTACTTC. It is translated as CASTSPKLAKNIQYF.

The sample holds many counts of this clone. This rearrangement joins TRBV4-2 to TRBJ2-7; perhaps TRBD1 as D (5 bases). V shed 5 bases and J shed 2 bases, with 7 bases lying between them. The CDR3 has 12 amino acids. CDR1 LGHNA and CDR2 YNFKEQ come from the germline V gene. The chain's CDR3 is CASSLGAYEQYF. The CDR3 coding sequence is TGTGCCAGCAGCTTAGGGGCCTACGAGCAGTACTTC.

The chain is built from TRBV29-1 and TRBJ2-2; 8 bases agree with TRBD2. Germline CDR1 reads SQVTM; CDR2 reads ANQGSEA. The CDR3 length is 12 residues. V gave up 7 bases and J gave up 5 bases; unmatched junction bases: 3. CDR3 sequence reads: CSAGGVTGELFF. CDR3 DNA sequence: TGCAGCGCCGGGGGGGTAACCGGGGAGCTGTTTTTT.

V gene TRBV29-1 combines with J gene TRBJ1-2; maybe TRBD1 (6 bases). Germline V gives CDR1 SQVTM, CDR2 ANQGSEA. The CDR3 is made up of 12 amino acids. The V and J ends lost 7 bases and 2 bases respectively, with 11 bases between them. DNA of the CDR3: TGCAGCGCACCTGGGGGCAACTATGGCTACACCTTC. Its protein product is CSAPGGNYGYTF.

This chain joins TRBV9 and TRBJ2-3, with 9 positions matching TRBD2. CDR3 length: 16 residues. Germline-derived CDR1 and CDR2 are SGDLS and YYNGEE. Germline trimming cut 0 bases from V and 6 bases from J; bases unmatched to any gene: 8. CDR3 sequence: CASSVEGSGGTDTQYF. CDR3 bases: TGTGCCAGCAGCGTAGAAGGGAGCGGGGGGACGGATACGCAGTATTTT.

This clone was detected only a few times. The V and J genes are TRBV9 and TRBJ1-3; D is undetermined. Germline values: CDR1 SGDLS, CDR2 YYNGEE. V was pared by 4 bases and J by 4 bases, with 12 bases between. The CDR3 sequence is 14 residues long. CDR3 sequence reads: CASSPRIFGNTIYF. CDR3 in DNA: TGTGCCAGCAGCCCGCGGATTTTCGGAAACACCATATATTTT. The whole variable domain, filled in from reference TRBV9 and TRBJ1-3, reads DSGVTQTPKHLITATGQRVTLRCSPRSGDLSVYWYQQSLDQGLQFLIQYYNGEERAKGNILERFSAQQFPDLHSELNLSSLELGDSALYFCASSPRIFGNTIYFGEGSWLTVV.

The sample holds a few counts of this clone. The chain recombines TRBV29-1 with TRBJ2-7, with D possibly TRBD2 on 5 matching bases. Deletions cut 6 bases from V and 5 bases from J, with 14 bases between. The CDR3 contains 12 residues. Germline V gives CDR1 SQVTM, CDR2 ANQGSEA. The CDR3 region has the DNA TGCAGCGTCCAAAGGGCCGGGGACGAGCAGTACTTC. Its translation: CSVQRAGDEQYF.

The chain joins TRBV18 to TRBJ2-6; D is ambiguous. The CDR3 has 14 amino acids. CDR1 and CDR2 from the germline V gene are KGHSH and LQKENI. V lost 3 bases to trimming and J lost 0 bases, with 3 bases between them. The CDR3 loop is CASSPSSGANVLTF. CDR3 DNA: TGTGCCAGCTCACCGAGCTCTGGGGCCAACGTCCTGACTTTC.

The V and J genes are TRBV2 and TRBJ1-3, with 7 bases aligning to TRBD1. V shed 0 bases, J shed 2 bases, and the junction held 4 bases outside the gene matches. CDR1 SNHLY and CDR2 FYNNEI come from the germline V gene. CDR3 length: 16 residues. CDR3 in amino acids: CASSEAAGGTGNTIYF. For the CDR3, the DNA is TGTGCCAGCAGTGAAGCGGCAGGGGGAACTGGAAACACCATATATTTT. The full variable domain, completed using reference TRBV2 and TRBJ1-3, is EPEVTQTPSHQVTQMGQEVILRCVPISNHLYFYWYRQILGQKVEFLVSFYNNEISEKSEIFDDQFSVERPDGSNFTLKIRSTKLEDSAMYFCASSEAAGGTGNTIYFGEGSWLTVV.

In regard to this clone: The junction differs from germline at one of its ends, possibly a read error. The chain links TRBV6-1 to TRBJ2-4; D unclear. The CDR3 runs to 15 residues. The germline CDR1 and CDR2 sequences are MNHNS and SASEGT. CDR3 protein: CASSEYHTAIRQSWF. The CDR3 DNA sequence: TGTGCCAGCAGTGAATACCATACAGCTATCCGACAATCTTGGTTC.

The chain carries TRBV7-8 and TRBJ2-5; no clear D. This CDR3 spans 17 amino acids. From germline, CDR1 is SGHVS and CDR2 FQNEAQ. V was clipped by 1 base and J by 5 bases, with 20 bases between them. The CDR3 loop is CASSLGRAELLRETQYF. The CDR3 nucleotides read TGTGCCAGCAGCTTAGGACGGGCAGAGTTGTTACGGGAGACCCAGTACTTC. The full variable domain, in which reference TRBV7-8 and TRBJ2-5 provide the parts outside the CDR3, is GAGVSQSPRYKVAKRGQDVALRCDPISGHVSLFWYQQALGQGPEFLTYFQNEAQLDKSGLPSDRFFAERPEGSVSTLKIQRTQQEDSAVYLCASSLGRAELLRETQYFGPGTRLLVL.

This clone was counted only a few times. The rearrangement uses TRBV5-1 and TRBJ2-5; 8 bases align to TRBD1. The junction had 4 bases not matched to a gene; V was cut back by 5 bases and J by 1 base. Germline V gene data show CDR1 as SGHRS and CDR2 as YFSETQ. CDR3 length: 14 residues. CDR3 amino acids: CASSSRGPQETQYF. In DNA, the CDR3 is TGCGCCAGCAGTTCCAGGGGGCCCCAAGAGACCCAGTACTTC.

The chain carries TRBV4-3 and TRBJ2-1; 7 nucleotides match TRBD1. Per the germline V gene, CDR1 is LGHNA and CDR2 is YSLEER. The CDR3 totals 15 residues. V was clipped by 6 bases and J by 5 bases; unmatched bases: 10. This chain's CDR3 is CASSSTGESHNEQFF. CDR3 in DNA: TGCGCCAGCAGTTCTACAGGGGAATCACACAATGAGCAGTTCTTC.

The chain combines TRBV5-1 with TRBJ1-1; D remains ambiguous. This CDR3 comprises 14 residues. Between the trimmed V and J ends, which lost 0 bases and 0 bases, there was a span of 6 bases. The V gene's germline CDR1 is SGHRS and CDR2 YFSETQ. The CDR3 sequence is CASSLGGLNTEAFF. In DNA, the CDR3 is TGCGCCAGCAGCTTGGGAGGGTTGAACACTGAAGCTTTCTTT.

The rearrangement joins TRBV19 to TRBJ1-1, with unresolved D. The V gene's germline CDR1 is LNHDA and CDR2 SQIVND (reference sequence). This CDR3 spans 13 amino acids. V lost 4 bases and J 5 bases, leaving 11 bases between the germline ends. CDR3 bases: TGTGCCAGTAGTACCGGTAGGGAAACTGAAGCTTTCTTT. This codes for CASSTGRETEAFF.